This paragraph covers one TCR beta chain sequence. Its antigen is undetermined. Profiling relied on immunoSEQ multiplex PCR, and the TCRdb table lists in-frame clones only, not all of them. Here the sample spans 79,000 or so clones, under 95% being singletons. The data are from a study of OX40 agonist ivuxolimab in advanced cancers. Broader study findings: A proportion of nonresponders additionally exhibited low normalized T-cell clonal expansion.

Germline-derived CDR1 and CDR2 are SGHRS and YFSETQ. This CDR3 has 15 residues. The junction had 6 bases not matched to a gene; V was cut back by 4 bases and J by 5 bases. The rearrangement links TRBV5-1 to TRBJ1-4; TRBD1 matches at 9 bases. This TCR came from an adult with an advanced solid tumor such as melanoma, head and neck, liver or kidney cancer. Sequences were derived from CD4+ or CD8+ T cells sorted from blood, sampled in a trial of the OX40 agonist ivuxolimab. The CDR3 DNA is TGCGCCAGCAGCCTACAGACAGGGGGGAATGAAAAACTGTTTTTT. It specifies CASSLQTGGNEKLFF.